This TCR beta chain was sequenced for a study of early T cells in non-severe SARS-CoV-2 infection. Across the whole study: Bulk RNA taken from unsorted whole blood was sequenced, leaving chains unpaired.

The TCR library protocol attached unique molecular identifiers to the individual cDNA molecules. TCRdb reanalysed the 5' RACE reads using MiXCR and keeps one entry per CDR3 protein. The data hold 30,000 or so distinct CDR3 sequences, with around 7% observed a single time. Many counts were recorded for this clonotype. The CDR3 runs 13 residues. The V gene's germline CDR1 is MNHNY and CDR2 SVGAGI (reference sequence). Trimming removed 11 bases from V and 7 bases from J, with 15 bases in between. The receptor comes from an adult who was a healthcare worker with PCR-confirmed SARS-CoV-2 infection or an uninfected control (not recorded which). J is TRBJ1-6 and V is TRBV6-6; TRBD1 might be the D (5 bases). The source material was whole blood. CDR3 sequence (DNA): TGTGCCGGCGCCCCCAGGGAGAATTCACCCCTCCACTTT. Translating it yields CAGAPRENSPLHF.